The clone carrying this TCR beta chain was counted a few times. Its antigen is unknown. The record originates from a study of identical twins. Regarding the study as a whole: Abundant beta clonotypes from cord blood had fewer insertions, unlike memory repertoires, which showed none. Monozygotic twins shared more out-of-frame TCR alpha than recombination models predicted.

All of the donors were Caucasians in good health. A universal primer site was incorporated via template switching, and the cDNA contained unique molecular identifiers. From the 5' RACE reads, TCRdb called clonotypes with MiXCR, one entry per CDR3 protein. The table has about 300,000 distinct CDR3 sequences, 12% seen once; the top ten hold just over 7%. CDR1 is MDHEN and CDR2 is SYDVKM in the germline V gene. The CDR3 is 15 residues long. V lost 2 bases and J 3 bases, leaving 13 bases between the germline ends. The sample was also reused in another study, on yellow fever vaccine responses in identical twins.

This chain joins TRBV28 and TRBJ1-1; a weak D match, TRBD1 (5 bases). Sequenced sample: CD8+ T cells sorted from blood. The receptor's source is a woman aged 18-35 years in good health. This CDR3 reads CASSLGPGSDTEAFF. Here the CDR3 DNA reads TGTGCCAGCAGTTTAGGGCCAGGGTCGGACACTGAAGCTTTCTTT.